This TCR beta chain comes out of a study of OX40 agonist ivuxolimab in advanced cancers. Regarding the research as a whole: Ivuxolimab was a fully human IgG2 agonistic monoclonal antibody targeting the costimulatory receptor OX40 (CD134). Intravenous ivuxolimab was administered to patients every 2 weeks at six dose levels: 0.01, 0.1, 0.3, 1.5, 3 and 10 mg/kg. Of the approximately 54 dose-escalation patients, hepatocellular carcinoma was present in approximately 20, melanoma in some 15, renal cell carcinoma in 9 and head and neck cancer in 9. In the dose-escalation cohort, more than 75% of patients were male, and the mean age was approximately 60 years, with a range of roughly 23 to 85. Patients were allowed to have had prior anti-PD-1, anti-PD-L1 or anti-CTLA-4 therapy, and roughly two fifths of the dose-escalation patients had been treated with checkpoint inhibitors. Partial responses occurred in three dose-escalation patients: two with cutaneous melanoma and one with hepatocellular carcinoma. Peripheral TCRbeta sequencing aimed to test whether ivuxolimab altered TCR sequence diversity and caused clonal T-cell expansion. The paper covers the monotherapy dose-escalation part of the phase I ivuxolimab trial, which included N ≈ 50 patients.

To sequence the TCRbeta CDR3 region, genomic DNA was isolated from the sorted cells. TCRbeta CDR3 regions were sequenced using the immunoSEQ Assay. TCRdb took this table from immuneACCESS and kept in-frame rearrangements with V and J called. Such tables lack part of the clones; where checked against another copy, unresolved V genes explain under half of the gap, and the rest is unexplained. The sample table holds around 63,000 clones, of which 70% to 90% were seen once. Of the sample, 0.25% to 0.3% is held by the ten largest clones. Worth noting for this clone: The antigen this receptor binds is unknown. No much larger clonotype is one base removed from it; base qualities were not supplied.

The germline ends are 13 bases apart after V is trimmed by 7 bases and J by 4 bases. The CDR3 runs 14 residues from the cysteine to the phenylalanine. Only the CDR3 DNA stays, 42 bases, in frame from base 1. Looking up the germline V gene yields CDR1 SNHLY and CDR2 FYNNEI. General conclusions and limits of the study: Low levels of normalized T-cell clonal expansion were also seen in some patients who did not respond. Antigen specificity was not determined for the clonally expanded peripheral T cells. In the 0.1-3.0 mg/kg groups, partial responders had among the lowest normalized peripheral clonal expansion, particularly in CD8+ T cells. At doses of 0.1 to 3.0 mg/kg, clonal expansion of both CD4+ and CD8+ blood T cells was observed from baseline to week 6. After ivuxolimab, expanded clones were on average more numerous among CD8+ T cells than among CD4+ T cells.

The trial excluded patients who had a history of autoimmune disease or who were on systemic immunosuppression. In every dose cohort, peripheral blood was drawn for TCR sequencing at baseline, cycle 4 day 1, and cycle 7 day 1. The samples were taken from a phase I, first-in-human, multicenter, open-label dose-escalation trial of ivuxolimab. Adults with locally advanced or metastatic head and neck squamous cell, hepatocellular, melanoma or renal cell carcinoma were enrolled in the trial. Before TCR sequencing, CD4+ and CD8+ T cells were separately sorted from peripheral blood. The sequence joins TRBV2 to TRBJ2-2, with the D gene not confidently named. The sample here was CD4+ or CD8+ T cells sorted from blood, taken in a trial of the OX40 agonist ivuxolimab. The sequence derives from an adult with an advanced solid tumor such as melanoma, head and neck, liver or kidney cancer. Here the CDR3 is given as CASKKTYFTGELFF. The DNA sequence is given as TGTGCCAGCAAAAAAACTTACTTCACCGGGGAGCTGTTTTTT.